This T cell receptor beta chain was captured in a study of blood T cell repertoires in COVID-19. Clones were read by immunoSEQ multiplex PCR, and TCRdb kept only the in-frame ones, dropping some. The table has approximately 200,000 clones, less than 85% seen once. CDR3 size: 16 residues. V was pared by 8 bases and J by 3 bases, with 20 bases between. Germline V gene data show CDR1 as LNHDA and CDR2 as SQIVND (reference sequence). The source material was peripheral blood. This sequence was found in a woman older than 75 with COVID-19, enrolled during active disease. The chain is built from TRBV19 and TRBJ1-5; D perhaps matches TRBD1 (6 bases). DNA of the CDR3: TGTGCCAGTCGAAAGGACGGGGGGGGGCCCAATCAGCCCCAGCATTTT. It encodes CASRKDGGGPNQPQHF.